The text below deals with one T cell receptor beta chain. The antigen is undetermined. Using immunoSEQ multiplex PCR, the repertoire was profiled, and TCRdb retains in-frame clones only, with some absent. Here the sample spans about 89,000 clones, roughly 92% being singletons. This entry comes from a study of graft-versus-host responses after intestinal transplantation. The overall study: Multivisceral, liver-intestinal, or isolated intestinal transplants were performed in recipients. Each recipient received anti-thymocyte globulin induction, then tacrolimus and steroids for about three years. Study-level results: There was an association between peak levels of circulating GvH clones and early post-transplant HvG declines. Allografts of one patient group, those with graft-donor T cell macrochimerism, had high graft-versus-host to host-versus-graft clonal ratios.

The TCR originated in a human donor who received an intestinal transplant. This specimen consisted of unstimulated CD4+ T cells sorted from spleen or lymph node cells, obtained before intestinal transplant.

The CDR3 loop reads CASSRWGYGQPQHF. The CDR3 DNA reads as TGCGCCAGCAGTCGGTGGGGATATGGTCAGCCCCAGCATTTT. The rearrangement uses TRBV5-1 and TRBJ1-5, with D unclear. The CDR3 contains 14 residues. V was trimmed by 5 bases and J by 6 bases, leaving 15 bases between them. Looked up from germline, CDR1 is SGHRS and CDR2 is YFSETQ.